This T cell receptor (beta chain) was captured by sequencing in a study of blood T cell repertoires in COVID-19. V was trimmed by 3 bases and J by 6 bases, leaving 17 bases between them. Germline lookup yields CDR1 SQVTM and CDR2 ANQGSEA. The CDR3 is made up of 14 amino acids. Sequencing used immunoSEQ multiplex PCR; TCRdb keeps in-frame clones, though not all of them. The sample holds about 400,000 clones, around nine tenths seen once. Sequencing used peripheral blood. The TCR comes from a human donor in a cohort sampled during active COVID-19. The chain links TRBV29-1 to TRBJ1-2; a weak D match, TRBD1 (5 bases). This chain's CDR3 is CSVDVPRDSDGYTF. DNA for the CDR3: TGCAGCGTTGATGTGCCTCGGGACTCAGATGGCTACACCTTC.